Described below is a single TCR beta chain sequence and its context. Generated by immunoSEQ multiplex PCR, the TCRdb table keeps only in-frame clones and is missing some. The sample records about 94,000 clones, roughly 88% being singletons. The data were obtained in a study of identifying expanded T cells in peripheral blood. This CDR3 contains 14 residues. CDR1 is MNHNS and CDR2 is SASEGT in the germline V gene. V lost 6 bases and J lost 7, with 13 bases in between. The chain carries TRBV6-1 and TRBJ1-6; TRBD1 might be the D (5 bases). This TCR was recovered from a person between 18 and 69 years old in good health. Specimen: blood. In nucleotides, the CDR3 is TGTGCCAGCAGGGCGGGGGGGTACAATTCACCCCTCCACTTT. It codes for CASRAGGYNSPLHF.